This T cell receptor beta chain was recovered during a study of shared clonotypes between healthy human individuals. For the study at large: CD4 naive cells filled three plates per donor, CD4 memory three, CD8 naive two and CD8 memory one. Whole-study findings and limits: Tissues were not sampled, only blood, and their repertoires likely differ.

The CDR3 totals 15 residues. CDR1 is SNHLY, CDR2 FYNNEI, per germline. V lost 6 bases, J lost 4 bases, and 18 bases lay in between. Only in-frame clones appear in the TCRdb table, and some are missing; sequencing was by immunoSEQ multiplex PCR. The sample has about 510,000 clones; about 96% are singletons. This clone was observed a single time. What it recognizes is unknown. The V call is TRBV2, the J call TRBJ1-1; tentatively, D is TRBD1 (5 bases). This TCR derives from a woman between 25 and 40 years old in good health. Sequenced sample: naive CD4+ T cells sorted from blood. Subset of the sample: CD45RA+ positively selected. This CDR3 is CASRSTSGGVTEAFF. The CDR3 coding sequence is TGTGCCAGCAGGAGCACCTCCGGGGGAGTCACTGAAGCTTTCTTT.